This T cell receptor (beta chain) was profiled in a study of control samples from healthy donors and cancer patients (dated by TCRdb to about 2020). The library was generated by the immunoSEQ multiplex PCR assay. The source is immuneACCESS, and TCRdb retained only in-frame sequences with V and J called. Part of the clones is not carried over; for the studies checked, unresolved V genes explain less than half of this, and the remainder is unexplained. For this sample the table gives 46,000 or so clones, of which roughly 92% were detected only once. The ten biggest clones cover less than 25% of the sample. This clone was picked up one time. The clone's antigen remains unknown. No qualities accompany the bases; no much larger clone lies one base away. CDR1 is given as SGHRS and CDR2 as YFSETQ, both from the germline V gene. Including the terminal cysteine and phenylalanine, the CDR3 comprises 14 residues. The CDR3 DNA has 42 bases and is translated from base 1. Deletion took 2 bases off V and 5 bases off J, with a span of 14 bases between the germline ends.

The sequence was collected from a woman between 50 and 59 years old with head and neck cancer. The chain was built from TRBV5-1 and TRBJ2-7; tentative D gene TRBD2, with 6 bases matching. The sample consisted of PBMCs. The sequence in DNA is TGCGCCAGCAGCTTAAATGCCGGGAGAAACGAGCAGTACTTC. Its protein is CASSLNAGRNEQYF.